Listed below are T cell receptor beta chains from one sample, sequenced in a study of graft-versus-host responses after intestinal transplantation. Sequencing was performed with immunoSEQ multiplex PCR; in TCRdb, only in-frame clones are kept and a portion is missing. The sample lists about 94,000 clones, roughly 90% occurring once. Their antigen targets remain unknown. The sequencing here drew on unstimulated CD8+ T cells sorted from spleen or lymph node cells, taken before intestinal transplant. Every receptor here comes from a human donor who received an intestinal transplant. CDR3s include the opening cysteine and the closing phenylalanine or tryptophan. Fields, in order: clone size, D gene, J gene, V gene, CDR3 protein, CDR3 DNA. D genes are given only for firm matches. The size field is filled for only some rows; it gives once, few, many or a size class.

- | TRBD1 | TRBJ1-1 | TRBV19 | CATATGGTEAFF | TGTGCCACCGCTACAGGGGGGACTGAAGCTTTCTTT
- | - | TRBJ2-3 | TRBV5-6 | CASSLVGASIDTQYF | TGTGCCAGCAGCTTGGTGGGGGCCAGCATAGATACGCAGTATTTT
- | TRBD2 | TRBJ2-7 | TRBV7-8 | CASSPEGGASGRGYEQYF | TGTGCCAGCAGCCCAGAAGGAGGGGCTAGCGGGAGGGGTTACGAGCAGTACTTC
- | - | TRBJ1-4 | TRBV7-9 | CASSLGGDPPMGKLFF | TGTGCCAGCAGCTTAGGGGGCGACCCGCCAATGGGTAAACTGTTTTTT
- | - | TRBJ2-7 | TRBV9 | CASSVGTGSSYEQYF | TGTGCCAGCAGCGTAGGGACGGGGAGCTCCTACGAGCAGTACTTC
- | TRBD2 | TRBJ2-1 | TRBV4-1 | CASSQAPMTSGRVVEQFF | TGCGCCAGCAGCCAAGCCCCGATGACTAGCGGGAGGGTGGTTGAGCAGTTCTTC
- | TRBD1 | TRBJ2-7 | TRBV5-1 | CASSDDRGAYEQYF | TGCGCCAGCAGCGACGACAGGGGAGCCTACGAGCAGTACTTC
- | TRBD1 | TRBJ2-1 | TRBV7-9 | CASSQDRGSYNEQFF | TGTGCCAGCAGCCAAGACAGGGGGTCCTACAATGAGCAGTTCTTC
- | TRBD2 | TRBJ2-3 | TRBV30 | CAFKREFSDTQYF | TGTGCCTTTAAGCGGGAGTTTTCCGATACGCAGTATTTT
- | TRBD1 | TRBJ1-2 | TRBV5-1 | CASSTGTERYGYTF | TGCGCCAGCAGCACTGGGACAGAGCGATATGGCTACACCTTC
- | TRBD2 | TRBJ2-7 | TRBV14 | CASSQGLGLGNYEQYF | TGTGCCAGCAGCCAAGGCCTTGGACTAGGGAACTACGAGCAGTACTTC
- | - | TRBJ2-7 | TRBV4-3 | CASSQGVARGDEQYF | TGCGCCAGCAGCCAAGGGGTGGCCAGGGGGGACGAGCAGTACTTC
- | TRBD1 | TRBJ2-7 | TRBV6-1 | CASSGLSRDSKYF | TGTGCCAGCAGTGGGCTCTCGAGGGACAGTAAGTACTTC
- | TRBD1 | TRBJ1-2 | TRBV4-1 | CASSQSPGDRANYGYTF | TGCGCCAGCAGCCAGTCCCCGGGGGACAGGGCTAACTATGGCTACACCTTC
- | TRBD2 | TRBJ2-5 | TRBV5-8 | CASNLPGGEEETQYF | TGTGCCAGCAACCTTCCGGGGGGGGAAGAAGAGACCCAGTACTTC
- | TRBD1 | TRBJ2-3 | TRBV2 | CASSEAQGQVSTDTQYF | TGTGCCAGCAGTGAAGCCCAGGGACAGGTATCCACAGATACGCAGTATTTT
- | - | TRBJ2-7 | TRBV4-1 | CASSQGPRTDEQYF | TGCGCCAGCAGCCAAGGGCCCCGAACCGACGAGCAGTACTTC
- | - | TRBJ2-7 | TRBV29-1 | CSVEDSRGQEYEQYF | TGCAGCGTTGAAGATAGCAGGGGTCAGGAATACGAGCAGTACTTC
- | TRBD1 | TRBJ1-6 | TRBV28 | CASSSRGLESSYNSPLHF | TGTGCCAGCAGTTCCAGGGGGCTCGAAAGCTCCTATAATTCACCCCTCCACTTT
once | TRBD2 | TRBJ2-2 | TRBV2 | CASSVPPSGGAGELFF | TGTGCCAGCAGTGTCCCCCCTAGCGGGGGGGCCGGGGAGCTGTTTTTT
- | TRBD1 | TRBJ2-1 | TRBV30 | CAWSHGTGSSSYNEQFF | TGTGCCTGGAGTCATGGGACAGGCTCGAGCTCCTACAATGAGCAGTTCTTC
once | TRBD1 | TRBJ2-7 | TRBV27 | CASSSNAGTGYEQYF | TGTGCCAGCAGTTCGAACGCCGGGACAGGCTACGAGCAGTACTTC
- | - | TRBJ2-2 | TRBV7-8 | CASSLLRGDGELFF | TGTGCCAGCAGCTTACTACGGGGAGACGGGGAGCTGTTTTTT
- | TRBD2 | TRBJ2-3 | TRBV5-5 | CASSLEIAGRDTDTQYF | TGTGCCAGCAGCTTGGAGATAGCGGGGCGGGACACAGATACGCAGTATTTT
once | - | TRBJ2-2 | TRBV15 | CATSNQGTGELFF | TGTGCCACCAGCAACCAGGGTACCGGGGAGCTGTTTTTT
- | - | TRBJ1-4 | TRBV6-1 | CASSGSSGSPNEKLFF | TGTGCCAGCAGTGGTTCCTCGGGATCGCCTAATGAAAAACTGTTTTTT
- | - | TRBJ1-1 | TRBV30 | CAGEETARNTEAFF | TGTGCCGGGGAGGAGACGGCACGGAACACTGAAGCTTTCTTT
- | - | TRBJ1-1 | TRBV5-1 | CASSLASGSTEAFF | TGCGCCAGCAGCTTGGCGTCAGGGTCCACTGAAGCTTTCTTT
- | - | TRBJ1-5 | TRBV28 | CASTFGAFYSNQPQHF | TGTGCCAGCACCTTTGGGGCCTTTTATAGCAATCAGCCCCAGCATTTT
- | - | TRBJ1-1 | TRBV19 | CASSIIQNTEAFF | TGTGCCAGTAGTATAATCCAGAACACTGAAGCTTTCTTT
- | TRBD2 | TRBJ2-1 | TRBV28 | CASRPPSGGSYNEQFF | TGTGCCAGCAGACCCCCTAGCGGGGGGTCCTACAATGAGCAGTTCTTC
- | TRBD1 | TRBJ2-5 | TRBV7-9 | CASSSRDRNGETQYF | TGTGCCAGCAGCTCCCGGGACAGGAATGGCGAGACCCAGTACTTC
- | - | TRBJ2-7 | TRBV4-1 | CASSQIGYSYEQYF | TGCGCCAGCAGCCAAATCGGGTACTCCTACGAGCAGTACTTC
- | TRBD1 | TRBJ2-2 | TRBV7-9 | CASSFWETGAGELFF | TGTGCCAGCAGCTTTTGGGAGACAGGGGCCGGGGAGCTGTTTTTT
- | TRBD1 | TRBJ2-6 | TRBV27 | CASSSGRIGGTTGANVLTF | TGTGCCAGCAGTTCTGGACGGATAGGGGGCACTACTGGGGCCAACGTCCTGACTTTC